This is a list of T cell receptor beta chains from one sample in a study of cytomegalovirus exposure and HLA in healthy donors. Only in-frame clones appear in the TCRdb table, and some are missing; sequencing was by immunoSEQ multiplex PCR. The sample lists 120,000 or so clones, roughly 80% seen once, with 8.9% in the top ten. Source material: PBMCs. The receptor source for this set is a man aged 30 to 39 in good health and CMV-seropositive. CDR3s include the opening cysteine and the closing phenylalanine or tryptophan. The D gene is left open where the match is weak. Rows may omit the clone size; those that give it use once, few, many or a size class.

j_call clone_size cdr3_length v_call d_call cdr3_nt cdr3_aa
TRBJ2-3 - 13 TRBV11-2 - TGTGCCAGCAGTCCCTGGTACTCCGATACGCAGTATTTT CASSPWYSDTQYF
TRBJ1-4 - 14 TRBV6-1 TRBD1 TGTGCCAGCAGGCCGGGACAGTCTAATGAAAAACTGTTTTTT CASRPGQSNEKLFF
TRBJ1-1 few 11 TRBV7-9 - TGTGCCAGCAGCTTCGACAGAGAAGCTTTCTTT CASSFDREAFF
TRBJ2-7 - 11 TRBV10-2 - TGCGCCAGTTTACAGGGTTACGAGCAGTACTTC CASLQGYEQYF
TRBJ1-3 - 17 TRBV5-6 - TGTGCCAGCAGCTGGGGAACAGGCACCTTCGCGGGAAACACCATATATTTT CASSWGTGTFAGNTIYF
TRBJ2-7 - 14 TRBV30 TRBD2 TGTGCCTGCCACGGACTAGCGGGGGCCTACGAGCAGTACTTC CACHGLAGAYEQYF
TRBJ2-7 - 13 TRBV6-5 - TGTGCCAGCCGACGCGGCACGGGACTCGAGCAGTACTTC CASRRGTGLEQYF
TRBJ1-5 few 16 TRBV4-1 - TGCGCCAGCAGCCAAGATTATTCGCCAGGGTATCAGCCCCAGCATTTT CASSQDYSPGYQPQHF
TRBJ2-3 - 14 TRBV15 TRBD1 TGTGCCACCAGCAGAAGGGACAGACCAGATACGCAGTATTTT CATSRRDRPDTQYF
TRBJ2-3 - 17 TRBV5-4 TRBD2 TGTGCCAGCAGCTTAATTAGCGGGGGGCTTGACACAGATACGCAGTATTTT CASSLISGGLDTDTQYF
TRBJ2-1 - 14 TRBV15 - TGTGCCACCAGCAGAGATCTGCAGGAAAATGAGCAGCTCTTC CATSRDLQENEQLF
TRBJ2-7 - 16 TRBV15 - TGTGCCACCAGCAGAGATCCGCCGGTGGGGGCGAGGGAGCAGTACTTC CATSRDPPVGAREQYF
TRBJ2-7 - 14 TRBV4-1 - TGCGCCAGCAGCCAGGGCCTGGGCGGGTACGAGCAGTACTTC CASSQGLGGYEQYF
TRBJ2-7 - 13 TRBV30 - TGTGCCTGGAGTAACGTCAGAAGGGGGGAGCAGTACTTC CAWSNVRRGEQYF
TRBJ1-1 few 14 TRBV7-8 TRBD1 TGTGCCAGCAGCATCGGACAGGGGGCTGGTAGAGCTTTCTTT CASSIGQGAGRAFF
TRBJ1-5 few 15 TRBV4-1 - TGCGCCAGCAGCCAAGATCCGGGGGAAAGTCAGCCCCAGCATTTT CASSQDPGESQPQHF
TRBJ2-2 - 17 TRBV4-2 - TGTGCCAGCAGCCAGCACCTTAGACAGGCCGGGACCGGGGAGCTGTTTTTT CASSQHLRQAGTGELFF
TRBJ2-5 - 16 TRBV7-2 TRBD2 TGTGCCAGCAGCTTAGACCTAGCGGGGGGGATGGAGACCCAGTACTTC CASSLDLAGGMETQYF
TRBJ1-1 few 14 TRBV4-2 - TGTGCCAGCAGCCAAGGGAGCAGCGCGTATGAAGCTTTCTTT CASSQGSSAYEAFF
TRBJ1-2 - 16 TRBV6-1 - TGTGCCAGCAGTGGGACTAACAGAGGGGACCCTTATGGCTACACCTTC CASSGTNRGDPYGYTF
TRBJ2-1 - 12 TRBV5-1 - TGCGCCAGCCTCAGCTCCTACAATGAGCAGTTCTTC CASLSSYNEQFF
TRBJ2-2 once 13 TRBV19 TRBD1 TGTGCCACCCGGACAGGAAGCACCGGGGAGCTGTTTTTT CATRTGSTGELFF
TRBJ1-5 - 18 TRBV19 TRBD1 TGTGCCAGTAGTATAGAAGGTGGAGGGGGCATAGCAAATCAGCCCCAGCATTTT CASSIEGGGGIANQPQHF
TRBJ2-3 - 16 TRBV28 TRBD2 TGTGCCAGCAGTTTGGGTAGCGGGGGGGCCGCAGATACGCAGTATTTT CASSLGSGGAADTQYF
TRBJ1-5 - 13 TRBV6-5 - TGTGCCAGCAGTTACTCAGGGGTTCAGCCCCAGCATTTT CASSYSGVQPQHF
TRBJ2-1 - 13 TRBV15 - TGTGCCACCAGCAGAGATCAGGGGTATGAGCAGTTCTTC CATSRDQGYEQFF
TRBJ1-3 - 15 TRBV7-2 - TGTGCCAGCAGCTTCAGGGGAAGCTCTGGAAACACCATATATTTT CASSFRGSSGNTIYF
TRBJ2-7 - 15 TRBV6-1 - TGTGCCAGCAGTGAACGCGTGATAATCTACGAGGAGCAGTACTTC CASSERVIIYEEQYF
TRBJ1-2 - 14 TRBV18 TRBD1 TGTGCCAGCTCACCGTCGGCAGGGGGAAATGGCTACACCTTC CASSPSAGGNGYTF
TRBJ2-7 few 11 TRBV6-1 - TGTGCCAGCAGGGTCGGGTCCCGCGAGGACTTC CASRVGSREDF
TRBJ1-2 - 16 TRBV10-2 TRBD1 TGCGCCAGCAGTGAGTTACAGGGGGAAGGGGCAAATGGCTACACCTTC CASSELQGEGANGYTF
TRBJ1-3 - 14 TRBV5-1 - TGCGCCAGCAGCTTAGGACAGTCTGGAAACACCATATATTTT CASSLGQSGNTIYF
TRBJ2-7 - 15 TRBV6-5 TRBD1 TGTGCCAGCAGTTACTCGACAGGGACCTCCTACGAGCAGTACTTC CASSYSTGTSYEQYF
TRBJ1-1 - 13 TRBV10-2 TRBD1 TGCGCCAGCAGGACAGGGGTGAACACTGAAGCTTTCTTT CASRTGVNTEAFF
TRBJ2-7 - 13 TRBV7-8 - TGTGCCAGCAGCCCGAACTATATGGACGAGCAGTACTTC CASSPNYMDEQYF
TRBJ1-5 once 15 TRBV5-1 TRBD1 TGCGCCAGCAGCCTGACAGGGTACAGCAATCAGCCCCAGCATTTT CASSLTGYSNQPQHF
TRBJ2-7 - 13 TRBV28 TRBD1 TGTGCCTCCAGGGGGACAGTGATCTACGAGCAGTACTTC CASRGTVIYEQYF
TRBJ2-7 - 15 TRBV29-1 - TGCAGCGTTGAAGAGGGCGCGGGGGCGATCAACGAGCAGTACTTC CSVEEGAGAINEQYF
TRBJ1-2 - 15 TRBV5-1 TRBD1 TGCGCCAGCAGTGGACGGGACAGGGGGCTAAGTGGCTACACCTTC CASSGRDRGLSGYTF
TRBJ2-3 few 17 TRBV4-1 TRBD2 TGCGCCAGCAGCCAAGAGGGGACTAGCGGTAGCACAGATACGCAGTATTTT CASSQEGTSGSTDTQYF
TRBJ2-3 - 16 TRBV4-1 TRBD2 TGCGCCAGCAGCCCCCGGACTAGCGGGGGGACAGATACGCAGTATTTT CASSPRTSGGTDTQYF
TRBJ2-1 few 15 TRBV9 - TGTGCCAGCAGCCCTCGGGGGACTCAATACAATGAGCAGTTCTTC CASSPRGTQYNEQFF
TRBJ1-1 - 14 TRBV6-1 TRBD1 TGTGCCAGCAGCAGGACAGGGGGGAACACTGAAGCTTTCTTT CASSRTGGNTEAFF
TRBJ2-2 - 14 TRBV19 - TGTGCCAGCGAAAGACGGAGATCCACCGGGGAGCTGTTTTTT CASERRRSTGELFF
TRBJ1-2 - 15 TRBV5-1 - TGCGCCAGCAGCTTGGGGACAGCTACTAACTATGGCTACACCTTC CASSLGTATNYGYTF
TRBJ2-1 - 14 TRBV19 - TGTGCCAGTAGGTCGGGCTTTGGAGGCAATGAGCAGTTCTTC CASRSGFGGNEQFF
TRBJ2-1 - 18 TRBV7-9 - TGTGCCAGCAGCTCTAACCCAACTGGCAGGGGATCCTACAATGAGCAGTTCTTC CASSSNPTGRGSYNEQFF
TRBJ2-3 - 16 TRBV7-8 TRBD2 TGTGCCAGCAGCTTAGGACTAGCGGGGGGCACAGATACGCAGTATTTT CASSLGLAGGTDTQYF
TRBJ1-6 - 14 TRBV6-4 - TGTGCCAGCAGTCCATCTAGGTGGAATTCACCCCTCCACTTT CASSPSRWNSPLHF
TRBJ1-2 - 14 TRBV29-1 - TGCAGCGTTGGTTATCTCGGGATTGAGTTAAGCTACACCTTC CSVGYLGIELSYTF
TRBJ2-5 once 13 TRBV9 - TGTGCCAGCAGCGTAACAACGCAAGAGACCCAGTACTTC CASSVTTQETQYF